This T cell receptor beta chain comes out of a study of molecular identifiers for immune sequencing clone quantification. Study-level results: Clones above 20 RNA copies contained over 99% of effector molecules and under 1% of naive molecules.

Points on this clonotype: Its cognate antigen is unknown.

Looked up from germline, CDR1 is MNHEY and CDR2 is SVGEGT. After removal of 5 bases from V and 5 bases from J, the junction contained 8 bases not matched to a gene. The length of the CDR3 is 16 residues. Each CDR3 protein is one row after TCRdb ran MiXCR on the PCR reads. The table includes hundreds of thousands of distinct CDR3 sequences, about 25% detected once. Sequenced material: naive CD8+ T cells from blood, with Jurkat cell RNA spiked in. Subset noted: FACS-sorted CD8+CD4-CCR7+CD45RA+ naive T cells. This receptor was identified in a human donor in good health. Some libraries in this study had Jurkat cell RNA spiked in. The rearrangement joins TRBV6-2 or TRBV6-3 to TRBJ2-1; 11 bases fit TRBD2. The CDR3 region has the DNA TGTGCCAGCAGTGAAGAGCTAGCGGGGGGCCACAATGAGCAGTTCTTC. It codes for CASSEELAGGHNEQFF.